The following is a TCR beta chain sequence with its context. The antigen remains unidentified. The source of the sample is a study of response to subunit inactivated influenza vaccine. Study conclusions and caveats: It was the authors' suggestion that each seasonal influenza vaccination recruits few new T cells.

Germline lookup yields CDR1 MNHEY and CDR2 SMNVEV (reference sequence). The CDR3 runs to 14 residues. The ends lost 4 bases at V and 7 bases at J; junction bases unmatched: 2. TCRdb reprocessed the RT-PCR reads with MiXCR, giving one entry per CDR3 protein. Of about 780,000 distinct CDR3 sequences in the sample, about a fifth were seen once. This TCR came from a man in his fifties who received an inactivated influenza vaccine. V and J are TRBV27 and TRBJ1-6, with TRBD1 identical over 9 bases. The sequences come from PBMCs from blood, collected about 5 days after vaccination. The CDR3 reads CASSSDRGNSPLHF. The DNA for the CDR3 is TGTGCCAGCAGTTCGGACAGGGGCAATTCACCCCTCCACTTT.